Following are 30 T cell receptor beta chains from one sample sequenced in a study of blood T cell repertoires in COVID-19. Repertoires were generated with immunoSEQ multiplex PCR, while TCRdb's copy carries only in-frame clones and drops some. Counted here are approximately 340,000 clones, approximately 90% occurring once; the ten biggest clones make up more than 0.85%. The sequenced material came from PBMCs or T cells enriched from blood (not recorded which). These receptors were collected from a woman aged 40 to 55 who had been exposed to COVID-19.

The CDR3 protein is CATSFSIQGSYGYTF. CDR3 in DNA: TGTGCCACCAGCTTTTCAATACAGGGTAGCTATGGCTACACCTTC. The J gene is TRBJ1-2, the V gene TRBV15; a possible D gene is TRBD1 (6 bases). The V gene's germline CDR1 is LNHNV and CDR2 YYDKDF (reference sequence). V lost 5 bases to trimming and J lost 4 bases, with 17 bases between them. CDR3 length: 15 amino acids.

The chain has TRBV15 and TRBJ1-4, with unresolved D. The length of the CDR3 is 14 residues. The germline V gene encodes CDR1 LNHNV and CDR2 YYDKDF (reference sequence). The germline V and J ends were trimmed by 8 bases and 7 bases, with 17 bases remaining between them. CDR3 region: CATRTGGFAEKLFF. CDR3 bases: TGTGCCACCCGGACGGGAGGTTTTGCTGAAAAACTGTTTTTT.

V usage is TRBV18 and J usage is TRBJ1-1, with D maybe TRBD1 (5 bases). The CDR3 loop spans 14 amino acids. The ends were cut back, 6 bases at V and 1 base at J, with 12 bases in the middle. Germline V gene lookup returns CDR1 KGHSH and CDR2 LQKENI. CDR3 sequence (DNA): TGTGCCAGCTCGCTGACAGTTGAGAACACTGAAGCTTTCTTT. Its protein product is CASSLTVENTEAFF.

This chain uses TRBV7-8 with TRBJ2-2; 10 bases fit TRBD2. Germline CDR1 and CDR2: SGHVS and FQNEAQ. V lost 2 bases and J lost 6; bases outside the gene matches: 3. This CDR3 has 15 amino acids. CDR3 sequence (DNA): TGTGCCAGCAGCTTAACTAGCGGGAAGGCCGGGGAGCTGTTTTTT. Amino acid sequence: CASSLTSGKAGELFF.

The chain couples TRBV28 to TRBJ1-2; D might be TRBD1 (5 bases). CDR1 and CDR2 (germline): MDHEN, SYDVKM. The CDR3 is made up of 12 amino acids. V lost 6 bases to trimming and J lost 5 bases, with 10 bases between them. CDR3 DNA sequence: TGTGCCAGCAGAACACAGGAGTATGGCTACACCTTC. This gives the protein CASRTQEYGYTF.

The chain carries TRBV19 and TRBJ1-2; D is perhaps TRBD1 (6 bases). With 4 bases removed from V and 5 bases from J, the gap between germline ends came to 14 bases. The CDR3 contains 14 residues. The V gene's germline CDR1 is LNHDA and CDR2 SQIVND (reference sequence). The CDR3 loop reads CASSTRQDSYGYTF. The CDR3, as DNA: TGTGCCAGTAGTACCAGACAGGACTCTTATGGCTACACCTTC. Based on the CDR3 plus reference TRBV19 and TRBJ1-2, the full variable domain is DGGITQSPKYLFRKEGQNVTLSCEQNLNHDAMYWYRQDPGQGLRLIYYSQIVNDFQKGDIAEGYSVSREKKESFPLTVTSAQKNPTAFYLCASSTRQDSYGYTFGSGTRLTVV.

The chain couples TRBV7-8 to TRBJ2-7; TRBD1 agrees at 8 bases. Trimming removed 5 bases from V and 3 bases from J; junction bases left unmatched: 6. CDR3 size: 14 residues. Germline values: CDR1 SGHVS, CDR2 FQNEAQ. The CDR3 bases are TGTGCCAGCAGCCCGGGGACAGGTAGCTACGAGCAGTACTTC. Residues: CASSPGTGSYEQYF.

J is TRBJ2-5 and V is TRBV18, with 7 bases matching TRBD1. The CDR3 sequence is 15 residues long. The J segment lost 2 bases and the V segment lost 3 bases, leaving 6 bases of the junction unmatched. The germline gives CDR1 KGHSH, CDR2 LQKENI. The CDR3 nucleotides read TGTGCCAGCTCACCCCCTGGCAGGGGGCAAGAGACCCAGTACTTC. Residues: CASSPPGRGQETQYF.

This clone was counted once. The gene calls are TRBV5-1 and TRBJ2-5; TRBD1 aligns across 9 bases. Germline V gene sequence: CDR1 SGHRS, CDR2 YFSETQ. J lost 2 bases, V lost 0 bases, and 8 bases had no gene match. The CDR3 is 17 amino acids. CDR3 nucleotides: TGCGCCAGCAGCTTGGGGGACGGGACAGGGAGTCAAGAGACCCAGTACTTC. This codes for CASSLGDGTGSQETQYF.

This clone is a singleton in its sample. The chain links TRBV7-3 to TRBJ2-3, with a tentative D call TRBD2 (6 bases). The CDR3 is 15 amino acids. The germline V gene has CDR1 SGHTA and CDR2 FQGTGA. V shed 5 bases and J shed 0 bases, with 12 bases lying between them. CDR3: CASSPGVGSTDTQYF. CDR3 coding DNA: TGTGCCAGCAGCCCGGGGGTGGGAAGCACAGATACGCAGTATTTT. Variable domain in full (rest from reference TRBV7-3 and TRBJ2-3): GAGVSQTPSNKVTEKGKYVELRCDPISGHTALYWYRQSLGQGPEFLIYFQGTGAADDSGLPNDRFFAVRPEGSVSTLKIQRTERGDSAVYLCASSPGVGSTDTQYFGPGTRLTVL.

This sequence joins TRBV5-4 and TRBJ1-6; no clear D. Germline-derived CDR1 and CDR2 are SGHNT and YYREEE (reference sequence). CDR3 length: 13 amino acids. V was trimmed by 3 bases and J by 7 bases, leaving 8 bases between them. CDR3 protein: CASSSRGNSPLHF. In nucleotides, the CDR3 is TGTGCCAGCAGCTCCCGGGGAAATTCACCCCTCCACTTT.

The V call is TRBV5-6, the J call TRBJ2-5; the D gene is possibly TRBD1 (6 bases). V dropped 4 bases and J dropped 1 base, with 11 bases sitting between them. In germline, CDR1 is SGHDT, CDR2 YYEEEE. CDR3 size: 14 residues. DNA for the CDR3: TGTGCCAGCAGCCCAGACAGGTTCCAAGAGACCCAGTACTTC. Protein: CASSPDRFQETQYF.

This clone was observed once. The chain links TRBV2 to TRBJ1-5; TRBD1 might be the D (5 bases). The CDR3 length is 18 residues. CDR1 and CDR2 (germline): SNHLY, FYNNEI. V was shortened by 2 bases and J by 0 bases, with 17 bases between the two germline ends. The CDR3 sequence: CASSERVQAFYSNQPQHF. CDR3 nucleotides: TGTGCCAGCAGTGAACGAGTACAGGCCTTCTATAGCAATCAGCCCCAGCATTTT.

This chain joins TRBV24-1 and TRBJ2-1, with 8 nucleotides matching TRBD1. V shed 4 bases and J 9 bases; nucleotides not matched to a gene: 19. Per germline, CDR1 KGHDR and CDR2 SFDVKD. The CDR3 spans 18 residues. CDR3 loop: CATSDPIRGRAVLGEQFF. The CDR3 DNA reads as TGTGCCACCAGTGACCCGATCAGGGGGCGGGCCGTTCTGGGTGAGCAGTTCTTC.

The chain combines TRBV11-3 with TRBJ2-2, with a tentative D call TRBD2 (6 bases). Per the germline V gene, CDR1 is SGHNT and CDR2 is YENEEA. The CDR3 runs 14 residues. V gave up 5 bases and J gave up 5 bases, with 12 bases separating them. CDR3 protein: CASSPRGGTGELFF. The DNA of the CDR3 is TGTGCCAGCAGCCCTCGCGGAGGGACCGGGGAGCTGTTTTTT. Complete variable domain (other parts from reference TRBV11-3 and TRBJ2-2): EAGVVQSPRYKIIEKKQPVAFWCNPISGHNTLYWYLQNLGQGPELLIRYENEEAVDDSQLPKDRFSAERLKGVDSTLKIQPAELGDSAVYLCASSPRGGTGELFFGEGSRLTVL.

This chain connects TRBV5-1 to TRBJ2-2; D is possibly TRBD2 (6 bases). Germline V gene sequence: CDR1 SGHRS, CDR2 YFSETQ. This CDR3 has 16 amino acids. V was pared by 1 base and J by 1 base, with 11 bases between. CDR3 region: CASSLTAAGNTGELFF. CDR3 DNA sequence: TGCGCCAGCAGCTTGACGGCAGCGGGGAACACCGGGGAGCTGTTTTTT.

This chain joins TRBV3-1 (or the pseudogene TRBV3-2) and TRBJ1-5, with D possibly being TRBD1 (6 bases). The CDR3 contains 15 residues. V was pared by 1 base and J by 7 bases, with 14 bases between. The germline CDR1 and CDR2 sequences are LGHDT and YNNKEL (reference sequence). CDR3 in DNA: TGTGCCAGCAGCCAAGGACAGGCGCCGGGACAGCCCCAGCATTTT. It is translated as CASSQGQAPGQPQHF.

This clone was found once. This sequence joins TRBV2 and TRBJ2-3; 9 bases match TRBD1. The CDR3 totals 13 residues. Germline V lookup: CDR1 SNHLY, CDR2 FYNNEI. V lost 8 bases, J lost 5 bases, and 5 bases stayed unmatched. CDR3 region: CASDGQGLDTQYF. CDR3 DNA sequence: TGTGCCAGCGACGGACAGGGGTTAGATACGCAGTATTTT.

The gene calls are TRBV7-9 and TRBJ2-7; 10 nucleotides line up with TRBD2. CDR1 and CDR2 from the germline V gene are SEHNR and FQNEAQ (reference sequence). The CDR3 loop spans 17 amino acids. Trimming took 1 base from V and 1 from J; bases not matched to a gene: 7. Here the CDR3 reads CASSLGAGGMGSYEQYF. In DNA form, the CDR3 reads TGTGCCAGCAGCTTAGGAGCGGGAGGGATGGGGTCCTACGAGCAGTACTTC.

V gene TRBV7-2 combines with J gene TRBJ2-7; 12 positions agree with TRBD2. The CDR3 spans 14 residues. Germline lookup yields CDR1 SGHTA and CDR2 FQGNSA. The junction had 4 bases not matched to a gene; V was cut back by 6 bases and J by 4 bases. DNA of the CDR3: TGTGCCAGCAGGAGACTAGCGGGAGAATACGAGCAGTACTTC. It specifies CASRRLAGEYEQYF.

V gene TRBV5-1 combines with J gene TRBJ2-7, with a possible D match to TRBD1 (6 bases). Looked up from germline, CDR1 is SGHRS and CDR2 is YFSETQ. This CDR3 comprises 14 residues. V was clipped by 1 base and J by 13 bases, with 21 bases between them. CDR3 nucleotide sequence: TGCGCCAGCAGCTTGTTGTCTCGTGGCAGGGGATTATACTTC. Its protein is CASSLLSRGRGLYF.

The V gene is TRBV29-1, the J gene TRBJ2-1, with 11 positions matching TRBD1. This CDR3 region has 16 residues. Germline assignment: CDR1 SQVTM and CDR2 ANQGSEA. J gave up 0 bases and V 7 bases, and 8 bases lay outside the gene matches. Here the CDR3 reads CSAEDRGRSSYNEQFF. CDR3 nucleotide sequence: TGCAGCGCAGAGGACAGGGGGCGAAGCTCCTACAATGAGCAGTTCTTC.

The gene calls are TRBV5-6 and TRBJ2-7; 9 bases are shared with TRBD2. Germline loops: CDR1 SGHDT, CDR2 YYEEEE. The CDR3 spans 17 residues. V trimming: 0 bases; J trimming: 5 bases; junction bases outside the gene matches: 12. In DNA form, the CDR3 reads TGTGCCAGCAGCTTGGGGGTTAGCGGGAGAGTTAATCACGAGCAGTACTTC. Encoded protein: CASSLGVSGRVNHEQYF. Using reference TRBV5-6 and TRBJ2-7 for the parts outside the CDR3, the full variable domain is DAGVTQSPTHLIKTRGQQVTLRCSPKSGHDTVSWYQQALGQGPQFIFQYYEEEERQRGNFPDRFSGHQFPNYSSELNVNALLLGDSALYLCASSLGVSGRVNHEQYFGPGTRLTVT.

The chain links TRBV27 to TRBJ2-7; D might be TRBD1 (5 bases). The CDR3 totals 17 residues. Germline V gene sequence: CDR1 MNHEY, CDR2 SMNVEV (reference sequence). Trimming took off 6 bases at V and 1 base at J, with 22 bases between the two ends. Here the CDR3 reads CASSKKGQGSPSYEQYF. For the CDR3, the DNA is TGTGCCAGCAGCAAGAAGGGGCAGGGAAGTCCGTCCTACGAGCAGTACTTC.

The sample holds a few counts of this clone. The CDR3 sequence is CAIAPSGANVLTF. The CDR3 coding sequence is TGTGCCATAGCCCCTTCTGGGGCCAACGTCCTGACTTTC. This sequence joins TRBV10-3 and TRBJ2-6; no reliable D call. This CDR3 contains 13 residues. V lost 9 bases to trimming and J lost 1 base, with 7 bases between them. Germline values: CDR1 ENHRY, CDR2 SYGVKD.

This chain connects TRBV5-5 to TRBJ2-5; 7 bases map to TRBD1. This CDR3 is built from 14 residues. V lost 4 bases and J lost 3; bases outside the gene matches: 6. CDR1 is SGHKS, CDR2 YYEKEE, per germline (reference sequence). CDR3 in DNA: TGTGCCAGCAGCCGTAGTACAGGGGAAGAGACCCAGTACTTC. Its translation is CASSRSTGEETQYF.

The chain carries TRBV5-4 and TRBJ2-1, with 10 bases fitting TRBD1. V gave up 4 bases and J gave up 8 bases; unmatched junction bases: 6. The CDR3 has 14 residues. Germline CDR1 SGHNT, CDR2 YYREEE (reference sequence). The CDR3 DNA reads as TGTGCCAGCAGCCCCCGGGACAGGGGCGATGAGCAGTTCTTC. Its translation: CASSPRDRGDEQFF.

This chain links TRBV2 with TRBJ1-6, with no clear D. Germline assignment: CDR1 SNHLY and CDR2 FYNNEI. The V gene lost 9 bases and the J gene lost 17 bases, with 23 bases spanning the gap. The CDR3 extends over 13 amino acids. CDR3 in DNA: TGTGCCAGTGCCGTGTTCGAGGGCCGTTATATCCACTTT. Translating gives CASAVFEGRYIHF.

This chain connects TRBV1 to TRBJ2-7; no DNA check was done on the table's D call, TRBD1. TRBV1 is an annotated pseudogene. This CDR3 comprises 17 residues. The DNA for the CDR3 is TGCACCAGCAGCTTTTACCCCAGACAGAGAAACTCCTACGAGCAGTACTTC. It encodes CTSSFYPRQRNSYEQYF.

V gene TRBV5-1 combines with J gene TRBJ2-2, with 9 bases matching TRBD1. The J segment lost 5 bases and the V segment lost 5 bases, leaving 13 bases of the junction unmatched. The CDR3 loop spans 17 amino acids. Germline V gene sequence: CDR1 SGHRS, CDR2 YFSETQ. CDR3 loop: CASSYTPGTGKTGELFF. The CDR3 region has the DNA TGCGCCAGCAGTTACACCCCCGGGACAGGGAAAACCGGGGAGCTGTTTTTT.